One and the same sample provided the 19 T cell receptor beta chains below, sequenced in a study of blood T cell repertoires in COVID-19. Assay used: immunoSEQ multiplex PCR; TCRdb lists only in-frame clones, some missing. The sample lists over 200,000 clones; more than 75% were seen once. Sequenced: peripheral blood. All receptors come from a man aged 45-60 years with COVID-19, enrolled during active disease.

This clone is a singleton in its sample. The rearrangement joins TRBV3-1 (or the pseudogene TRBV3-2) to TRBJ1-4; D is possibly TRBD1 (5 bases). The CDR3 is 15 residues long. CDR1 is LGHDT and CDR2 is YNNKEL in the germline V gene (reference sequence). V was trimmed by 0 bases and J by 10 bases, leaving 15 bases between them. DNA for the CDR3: TGTGCCAGCAGCCAAGAGGGAAATCGCGGGGGAAAACTGTTTTTT. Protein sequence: CASSQEGNRGGKLFF.

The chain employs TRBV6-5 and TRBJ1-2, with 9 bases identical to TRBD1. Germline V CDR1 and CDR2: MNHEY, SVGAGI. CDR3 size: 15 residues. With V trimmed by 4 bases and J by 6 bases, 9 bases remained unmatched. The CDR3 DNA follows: TGTGCCAGCAGTTTCGCCGGGACAGGGCTCAATGGCTACACCTTC. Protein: CASSFAGTGLNGYTF.

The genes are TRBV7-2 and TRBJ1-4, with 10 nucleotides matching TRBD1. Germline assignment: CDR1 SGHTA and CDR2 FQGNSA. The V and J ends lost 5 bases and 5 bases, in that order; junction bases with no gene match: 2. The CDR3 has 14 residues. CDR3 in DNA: TGTGCCAGCAGCAAGGACAGGGGGAATGAAAAACTGTTTTTT. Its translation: CASSKDRGNEKLFF.

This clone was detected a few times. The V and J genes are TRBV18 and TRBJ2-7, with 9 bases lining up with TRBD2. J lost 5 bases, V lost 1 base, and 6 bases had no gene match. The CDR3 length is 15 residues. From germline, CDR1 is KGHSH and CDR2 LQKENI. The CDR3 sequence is CASSPLSAGGDEQYF. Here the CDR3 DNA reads TGTGCCAGCTCACCACTTTCGGCGGGAGGGGACGAGCAGTACTTC.

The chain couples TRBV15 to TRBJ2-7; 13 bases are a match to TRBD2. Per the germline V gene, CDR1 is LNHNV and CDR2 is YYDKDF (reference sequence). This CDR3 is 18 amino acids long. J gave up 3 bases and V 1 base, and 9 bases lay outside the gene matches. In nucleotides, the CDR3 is TGTGCCACCAGCAGAGCCCGGGGGACTAGCGGGATGAACTACGAGCAGTACTTC. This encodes CATSRARGTSGMNYEQYF.

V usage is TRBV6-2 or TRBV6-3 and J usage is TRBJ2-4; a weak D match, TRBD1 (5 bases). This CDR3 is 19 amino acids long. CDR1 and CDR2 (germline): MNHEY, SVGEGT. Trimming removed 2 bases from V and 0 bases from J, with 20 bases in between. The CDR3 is CASSYQGSEKGLAKNIQYF. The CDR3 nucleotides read TGTGCCAGCAGTTACCAGGGTTCGGAGAAGGGGCTAGCCAAAAACATTCAGTACTTC.

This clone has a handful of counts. This chain's CDR3 is CASSPRLAGAYEQYF. The DNA for the CDR3 is TGTGCCAGCAGCCCCCGACTAGCGGGGGCCTACGAGCAGTACTTC. The V and J genes are TRBV7-9 and TRBJ2-7; TRBD2 matches 12 bases. The germline CDR1 and CDR2 sequences are SEHNR and FQNEAQ (reference sequence). The CDR3 loop spans 15 amino acids. With 5 bases clipped from V and 2 bases from J, the junction kept 4 bases outside the gene matches.

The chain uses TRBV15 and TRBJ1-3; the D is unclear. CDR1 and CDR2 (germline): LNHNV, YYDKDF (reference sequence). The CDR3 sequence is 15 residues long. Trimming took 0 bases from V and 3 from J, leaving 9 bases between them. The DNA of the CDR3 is TGTGCCACCAGCAGAGATCAGTCCCTTGGAAACACCATATATTTT. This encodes CATSRDQSLGNTIYF.

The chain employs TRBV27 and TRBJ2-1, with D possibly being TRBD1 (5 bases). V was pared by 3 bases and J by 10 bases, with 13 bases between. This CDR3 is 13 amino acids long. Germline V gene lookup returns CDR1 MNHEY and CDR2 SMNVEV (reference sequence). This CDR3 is CASSFWSGAEQFF. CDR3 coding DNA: TGTGCCAGCAGTTTCTGGTCTGGGGCGGAGCAGTTCTTC.

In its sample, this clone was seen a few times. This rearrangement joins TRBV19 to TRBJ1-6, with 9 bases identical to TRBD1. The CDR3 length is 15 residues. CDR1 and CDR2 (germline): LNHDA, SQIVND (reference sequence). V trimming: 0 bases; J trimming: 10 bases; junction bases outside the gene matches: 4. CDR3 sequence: CASSIDGTGMSPLHF. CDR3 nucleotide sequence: TGTGCCAGTAGTATAGACGGGACAGGGATGTCACCCCTCCACTTT.

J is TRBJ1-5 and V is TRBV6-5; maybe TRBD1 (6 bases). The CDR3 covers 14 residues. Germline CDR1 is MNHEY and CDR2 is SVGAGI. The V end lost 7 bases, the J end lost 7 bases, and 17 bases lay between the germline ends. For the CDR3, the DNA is TGTGCCAGCACGCCGGGGGCGGGGGCCCAGCCCCAGCATTTT. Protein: CASTPGAGAQPQHF.

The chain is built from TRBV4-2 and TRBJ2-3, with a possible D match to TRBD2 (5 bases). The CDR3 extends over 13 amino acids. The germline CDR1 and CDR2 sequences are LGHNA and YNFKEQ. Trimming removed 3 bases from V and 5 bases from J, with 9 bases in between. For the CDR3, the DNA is TGTGCCAGCAGCCAGGGAGAGAGAGATACGCAGTATTTT. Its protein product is CASSQGERDTQYF.

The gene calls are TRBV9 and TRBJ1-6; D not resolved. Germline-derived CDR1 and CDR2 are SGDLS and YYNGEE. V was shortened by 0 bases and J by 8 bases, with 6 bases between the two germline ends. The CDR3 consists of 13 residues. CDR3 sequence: CASSVEADSPLHF. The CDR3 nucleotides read TGTGCCAGCAGCGTAGAAGCGGATTCACCCCTCCACTTT.

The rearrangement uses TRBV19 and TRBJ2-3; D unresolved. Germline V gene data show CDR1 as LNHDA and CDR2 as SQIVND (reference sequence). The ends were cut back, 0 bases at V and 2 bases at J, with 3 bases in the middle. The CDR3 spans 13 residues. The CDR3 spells CASSIDHTDTQYF. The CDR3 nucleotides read TGTGCCAGTAGTATAGACCACACAGATACGCAGTATTTT.

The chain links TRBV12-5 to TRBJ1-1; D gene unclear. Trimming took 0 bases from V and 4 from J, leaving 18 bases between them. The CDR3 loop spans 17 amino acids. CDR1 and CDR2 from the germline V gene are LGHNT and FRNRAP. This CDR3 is CASGLVQVFGETTEAFF. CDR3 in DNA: TGTGCTAGTGGTTTGGTACAAGTCTTTGGAGAGACCACTGAAGCTTTCTTT.

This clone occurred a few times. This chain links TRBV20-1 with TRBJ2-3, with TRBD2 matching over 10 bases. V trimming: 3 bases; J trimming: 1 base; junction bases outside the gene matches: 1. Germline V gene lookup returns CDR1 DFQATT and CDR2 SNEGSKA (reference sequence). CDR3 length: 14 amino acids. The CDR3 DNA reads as TGCAGTGCTAGTACTAGCGGGGGCACAGATACGCAGTATTTT. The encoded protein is CSASTSGGTDTQYF.

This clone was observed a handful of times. CDR3 region: CATGGTHTGELFF. CDR3 bases: TGTGCCACCGGAGGTACTCACACCGGGGAGCTGTTTTTT. The V gene is TRBV24-1, the J gene TRBJ2-2, with a possible D match to TRBD2 (5 bases). The CDR3 is 13 residues long. Germline CDR1 reads KGHDR; CDR2 reads SFDVKD. Trimming cost V 9 bases and J 3 bases, with 10 bases left between them.

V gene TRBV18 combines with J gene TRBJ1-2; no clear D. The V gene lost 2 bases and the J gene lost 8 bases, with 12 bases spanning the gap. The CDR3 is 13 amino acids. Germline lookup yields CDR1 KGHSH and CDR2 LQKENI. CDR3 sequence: CASSPYESEGYTF. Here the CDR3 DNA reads TGTGCCAGCTCACCATACGAGAGTGAAGGCTACACCTTC.

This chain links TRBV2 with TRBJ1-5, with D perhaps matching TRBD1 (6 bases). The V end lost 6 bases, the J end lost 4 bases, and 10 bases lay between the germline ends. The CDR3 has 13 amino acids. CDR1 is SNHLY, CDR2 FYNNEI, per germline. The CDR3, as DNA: TGTGCCAGCAGCGCAGGGACAAATCAGCCCCAGCATTTT. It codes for CASSAGTNQPQHF.